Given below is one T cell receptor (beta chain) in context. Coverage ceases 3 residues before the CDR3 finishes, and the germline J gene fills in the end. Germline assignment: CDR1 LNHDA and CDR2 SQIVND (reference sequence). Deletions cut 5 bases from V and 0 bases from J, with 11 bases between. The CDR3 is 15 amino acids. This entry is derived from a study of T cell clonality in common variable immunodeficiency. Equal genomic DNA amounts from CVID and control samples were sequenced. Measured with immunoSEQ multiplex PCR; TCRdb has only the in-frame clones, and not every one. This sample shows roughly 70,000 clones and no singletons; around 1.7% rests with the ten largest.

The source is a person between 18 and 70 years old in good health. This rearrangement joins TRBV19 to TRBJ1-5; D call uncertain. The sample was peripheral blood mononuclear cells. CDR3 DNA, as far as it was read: TGTGCCAGTAGTCGCGGGCCGAATAGCAATCAGCCC. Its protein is CASSRGPNSNQP. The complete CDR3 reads CASSRGPNSNQPQHF.